The entry that follows covers one T cell receptor beta chain sequence. As yet, its antigen is unknown. Total RNA amounts of at least 6 micrograms were extracted per sample. The CDR3 extends over 15 amino acids. V gave up 5 bases and J gave up 5 bases, with 18 bases separating them. Per the germline V gene, CDR1 is MNHNY and CDR2 is SVGAGI (reference sequence). The entry originates in a study of blood T cells in healthy people across ages. Whole-study findings and limits: Estimated diversity, derived from one million T cells, was regarded as an underestimate. Naive T cell percentage and TCR beta diversity correlated strongly.

Next came a second PCR, run for roughly 6 to 11 cycles, which used a sample-barcoded 5' primer along with a J-beta primer mix. TCRdb analysed the 5' RACE reads with MiXCR anew, one entry per CDR3 protein. The data contain about 1.1 million distinct CDR3 sequences, more than 30% of them seen just once; the ten biggest clones take up roughly 14%. The V gene is TRBV6-6, the J gene TRBJ2-5, with TRBD1 as a possible D gene (6 bases). The specimen was blood. The origin of this receptor is a man between 18 and 35 years old in good health. CDR3 sequence (DNA): TGTGCCAGCAGTCCAGAGGGGGTCGCAGGCGAGACCCAGTACTTC. Its protein is CASSPEGVAGETQYF.